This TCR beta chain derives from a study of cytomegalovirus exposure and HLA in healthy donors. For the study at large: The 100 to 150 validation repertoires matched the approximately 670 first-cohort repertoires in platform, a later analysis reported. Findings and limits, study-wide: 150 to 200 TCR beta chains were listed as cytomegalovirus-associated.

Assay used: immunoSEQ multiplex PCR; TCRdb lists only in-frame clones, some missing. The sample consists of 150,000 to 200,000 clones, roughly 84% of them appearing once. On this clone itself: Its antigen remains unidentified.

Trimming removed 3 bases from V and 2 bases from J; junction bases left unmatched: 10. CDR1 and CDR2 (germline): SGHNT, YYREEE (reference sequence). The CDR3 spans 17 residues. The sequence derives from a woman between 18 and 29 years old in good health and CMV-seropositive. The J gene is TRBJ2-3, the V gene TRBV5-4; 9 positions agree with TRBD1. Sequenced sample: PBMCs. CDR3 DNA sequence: TGTGCCAGCAGCTCGAGAACAGGGGGCTCCGCCACAGATACGCAGTATTTT. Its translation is CASSSRTGGSATDTQYF.